This T cell receptor (beta chain) was recovered during a study of regulatory T cells in long-lasting Graves disease. TCR beta libraries were built with iRepertoire HTBI primers and Arm-PCR of CDR3 regions. TCRdb independently ran MiXCR on the multiplex PCR reads; one entry per CDR3 protein. Of roughly 500,000 distinct CDR3 sequences in the sample, 13% are singletons; the top ten hold roughly 9.7%. Regarding time point: newly diagnosed GD, antithyroid drugs for less than 3 months. PBMC-extracted RNA yielded the TCR library. This clonotype has only a few counts. These data are also associated with another study on T cells in Graves' hyperthyroidism and ophthalmopathy. That publication notes: The TCR CDR3 first-round RT-PCR relied on the HTBI primer set.

The clonotype was recovered from a young man with Graves disease. The specimen was peripheral blood mononuclear cells (PBMCs), collected at new diagnosis, from a patient treated with antithyroid drugs.

CDR3 sequence reads: CATSDPGSSSGNTIYF. The DNA of the CDR3 is TGTGCCACCAGTGACCCCGGGTCGAGCTCTGGAAACACCATATATTTT. The V and J genes are TRBV24-1 and TRBJ1-3, with D uncertain. Germline CDR1 and CDR2: KGHDR and SFDVKD. The CDR3 contains 16 residues. The V gene lost 4 bases and the J gene lost 0 bases, with 12 bases spanning the gap.